This TCR beta chain was recovered during a study of blood T cells in healthy people across ages. Study results and caveats: The long-lived group displayed more naive CD4+ cells, plus higher diversity, than the aged donors did. With donor CMV status unknown, expanded clonotype changes were possibly confounded.

Primed by a sample-barcoded 5' primer and a J-beta primer mix, a second PCR proceeded for about 6 to 12 cycles. At least 2.5 million CDR3-containing paired-end reads were obtained per sample. TCRdb reprocessed the 5' RACE reads with MiXCR, giving one entry per CDR3 protein. The sample carries approximately 2,000,000 distinct CDR3 sequences, about 39% recorded once. About this clonotype: Antigen: not known.

The germline gives CDR1 SGDLS, CDR2 YYNGEE. This CDR3 contains 17 residues. V lost 0 bases and J lost 0; bases outside the gene matches: 6. Each sample yielded at least 6 million isolated PBMCs. The rearrangement uses TRBV9 and TRBJ2-3, with TRBD2 matching over 8 bases. Sequences were obtained from blood. The sequence was collected from a human donor in good health. The DNA for the CDR3 is TGTGCCAGCAGCGTAGGCGGGAGGTACACTAGCACAGATACGCAGTATTTT. This encodes CASSVGGRYTSTDTQYF.